This TCR beta chain was sequenced for a study of cytomegalovirus exposure and HLA in healthy donors. Regarding the study as a whole: TCR beta chain V- and J-gene trimming was linked, in a later analysis, to a missense variant in DCLRE1C. Testing in vitro showed three CMV-associated chains specific for CMV antigens. According to reports, the classifier identified cytomegalovirus status with high specificity and sensitivity. A few V segments could not be told apart, such as TRBV6-2 and TRBV6-3, and were left out.

To note about this clone: Its antigen is still unknown. A junction boundary mismatches the germline segment, possibly from a read error. Different DNA sequences within this sample yield the same CDR3.

Germline-derived CDR1 and CDR2 are SGHAT and FQNNGV. The CDR3 extends over 15 amino acids. Vbeta (60) and Jbeta (13) primers were used in the PCR. Repertoires were generated with immunoSEQ multiplex PCR, while TCRdb's copy carries only in-frame clones and drops some. The table includes 80,000 to 100,000 clones, around 82% detected once. The TCR was taken from a man aged 35-49 years in good health and CMV-seronegative. The material sequenced was PBMCs. The chain employs TRBV11-2 and TRBJ2-7; a possible D gene is TRBD2 (6 bases). The CDR3 region is CASSLDRRAAYEQYF. CDR3 DNA: TGTGCCAGTAGCTTAGACCGGAGGGCGGCATACGAGCAGTACTTC.